Following are 28 T cell receptor beta chains from one sample sequenced in a study of CD8 T cells in Susac syndrome. With random hexamers, roughly 0.45 to 1 ug RNA was reverse transcribed. TCRdb analysed the immunoSEQ multiplex PCR reads with MiXCR anew, one entry per CDR3 protein. The sample includes more than 200,000 distinct CDR3 sequences, approximately 94% of them seen just once. Sequenced material: CD4+ T cells from PBMCs. The receptor source for this set is a human donor with Susac syndrome.

This chain connects TRBV30 to TRBJ1-2; D remains ambiguous. The germline V gene has CDR1 GTSNPN and CDR2 SVGIG (reference sequence). This CDR3 region has 15 residues. With 2 bases removed from V and 2 bases from J, the gap between germline ends came to 15 bases. This chain's CDR3 is CAWSQYRSLNYGYTF. CDR3 nucleotide sequence: TGTGCCTGGAGTCAGTACAGATCCCTAAACTATGGCTACACCTTC.

The chain links TRBV30 to TRBJ2-5, with TRBD2 matching over 8 bases. CDR3 size: 18 residues. CDR1 and CDR2 from the germline V gene are GTSNPN and SVGIG (reference sequence). Losses at the gene ends were 1 base for V and 5 bases for J; bases not matched to a gene: 18. CDR3 nucleotides: TGTGCCTGGAGTGCTCGGGGGGGGAAACTAACCTACGGGGAGACCCAGTACTTC. Translating it yields CAWSARGGKLTYGETQYF.

This rearrangement joins TRBV6-5 to TRBJ1-2; 8 nucleotides agree with TRBD1. J gave up 3 bases and V 0 bases, and 9 bases lay outside the gene matches. The CDR3 sequence is 17 residues long. The germline gives CDR1 MNHEY, CDR2 SVGAGI. The CDR3 DNA follows: TGTGCCAGCAGTTACTCGTCCCTAGGACAGGGAGACTATGGCTACACCTTC. The encoded protein is CASSYSSLGQGDYGYTF.

Concerning this clonotype: Compared with germline, one end of the junction differs, possibly owing to a read error. The V gene is TRBV7-7, the J gene TRBJ2-5, with a tentative D call TRBD1 (6 bases). CDR3 length equals 15 residues. Germline V gene sequence: CDR1 SSHAT, CDR2 FNYEAQ (reference sequence). The CDR3 reads CASSFGNQGGETQYF. In DNA form, the CDR3 reads TGTGCTAGCAGCTTTGGCAACCAAGGGGGAGAGACCCAGTACTTC.

This chain joins TRBV6-5 and TRBJ2-1, with 9 positions matching TRBD1. CDR1 and CDR2 (germline): MNHEY, SVGAGI. V lost 7 bases, J lost 9 bases, and 4 bases stayed unmatched. This CDR3 has 12 residues. CDR3 region: CASNGQGSEQFF. The CDR3 coding sequence is TGTGCCAGCAACGGACAGGGGAGTGAGCAGTTCTTC.

The CDR3: CAISERQGSYEQYF. In DNA, the CDR3 is TGTGCCATCAGTGAGAGACAGGGGTCCTACGAGCAGTACTTC. The V call is TRBV10-3, the J call TRBJ2-7, with 8 bases that match TRBD1. Germline CDR1 ENHRY, CDR2 SYGVKD. Losses at the gene ends were 2 bases for V and 1 base for J; bases not matched to a gene: 1. This CDR3 has 14 amino acids.

The chain joins TRBV9 to TRBJ1-1; D is perhaps TRBD1 (5 bases). This CDR3 is built from 15 residues. V dropped 0 bases and J dropped 4 bases, with 13 bases sitting between them. Looked up from germline, CDR1 is SGDLS and CDR2 is YYNGEE. CDR3 nucleotide sequence: TGTGCCAGCAGCGTAGGGGGGAATGGGGTCACTGAAGCTTTCTTT. It yields the protein CASSVGGNGVTEAFF.

This clonotype was counted a single time. The chain employs TRBV19 and TRBJ1-1; D remains unclear. Germline-derived CDR1 and CDR2 are LNHDA and SQIVND (reference sequence). The CDR3 runs 12 residues. The germline V and J ends were trimmed by 6 bases and 2 bases, with 7 bases remaining between them. This CDR3 is CASRAYNTEAFF. DNA of the CDR3: TGTGCCAGTAGGGCCTACAACACTGAAGCTTTCTTT.

V and J are TRBV4-3 and TRBJ2-7, with D unresolved. Looked up from germline, CDR1 is LGHNA and CDR2 is YSLEER. Trimming left V 0 bases short and J 0 bases short, with 9 bases between. This CDR3 is 15 amino acids long. This CDR3 is CASSQDRWVSYEQYF. CDR3 bases: TGCGCCAGCAGCCAAGATCGCTGGGTCTCCTACGAGCAGTACTTC.

This chain links TRBV3-1 with TRBJ2-1, with 10 positions matching TRBD1. The CDR3 is 16 residues long. The V gene end was trimmed by 4 bases and the J gene end by 4 bases; junction bases not matched to a gene: 7. The germline CDR1 and CDR2 sequences are LGHDT and YNNKEL (reference sequence). The CDR3 region has the DNA TGTGCCAGCAGCCGTCTACCGGGACAGGGGTACAATGAGCAGTTCTTC. This gives the protein CASSRLPGQGYNEQFF.

V is TRBV11-1 and J is TRBJ1-5; 7 positions match TRBD1. Germline CDR1 is SGHAT and CDR2 is FQDESV (reference sequence). This CDR3 contains 15 residues. V shed 1 base and J 7 bases; nucleotides not matched to a gene: 7. CDR3 residues: CASSLGGQGGQPQHF. CDR3 in DNA: TGTGCCAGCAGCTTAGGAGGGCAGGGGGGACAGCCCCAGCATTTT.

This clonotype was detected only a few times. The rearrangement uses TRBV30 and TRBJ2-7, with a weak D call TRBD2 (7 bases). CDR3 length: 16 residues. CDR1 is GTSNPN and CDR2 is SVGIG in the germline V gene (reference sequence). The V end lost 0 bases, the J end lost 0 bases, and 15 bases lay between the germline ends. Here the CDR3 DNA reads TGTGCCTGGAGTGTACCAGGGGAGGGTAGCTCCTACGAGCAGTACTTC. Protein product: CAWSVPGEGSSYEQYF. The full variable domain, with the rest looked up from reference TRBV30 and TRBJ2-7, is SQTIHQWPATLVQPVGSPLSLECTVEGTSNPNLYWYRQAAGRGLQLLFYSVGIGQISSEVPQNLSASRPQDRQFILSSKKLLLSDSGFYLCAWSVPGEGSSYEQYFGPGTRLTVT.

The chain couples TRBV5-5 to TRBJ2-3; D is unclear. Germline V gene sequence: CDR1 SGHKS, CDR2 YYEKEE (reference sequence). The CDR3 contains 13 residues. V dropped 9 bases and J dropped 2 bases, with 13 bases sitting between them. DNA of the CDR3: TGTGCCACCAACGACTTTTCCACAGATACGCAGTATTTT. As protein: CATNDFSTDTQYF.

The chain recombines TRBV3-1 with TRBJ1-5; D gene unclear. The CDR3 runs to 13 residues. CDR1 LGHDT and CDR2 YNNKEL come from the germline V gene (reference sequence). Between the trimmed V and J ends, which lost 5 bases and 5 bases, there was a span of 10 bases. The CDR3, as DNA: TGTGCCAGCAGCGTGACCATAGATCAGCCCCAGCATTTT. This translates into CASSVTIDQPQHF.

The CDR3 nucleotides read TGTGCCAGCCAGGGAGCCTTGGGCTACGAGCAGTACTTC. Translation: CASQGALGYEQYF. The chain is built from TRBV6-5 and TRBJ2-7; the D call may be TRBD1 or TRBD2 (5 bases each). V was shortened by 8 bases and J by 3 bases, with 14 bases between the two germline ends. The CDR3 consists of 13 residues. Germline-derived CDR1 and CDR2 are MNHEY and SVGAGI.

The rearrangement uses TRBV20-1 and TRBJ2-7, with D uncertain. Deletions cut 6 bases from V and 2 bases from J, with 14 bases between. This CDR3 is 13 amino acids long. Germline V gene data show CDR1 as DFQATT and CDR2 as SNEGSKA (reference sequence). As DNA, the CDR3 is TGCAGTGCCTCCCAGCTGGCCGCCTACGAGCAGTACTTC. As protein: CSASQLAAYEQYF.

V gene TRBV12-3 or TRBV12-4 combines with J gene TRBJ2-3; 9 nucleotides match TRBD1. CDR3 length equals 18 residues. The trim removed 6 bases at V and 0 bases at J, leaving 13 bases unmatched. Here the CDR3 reads CASSRNRGRVLSTDTQYF. The CDR3 DNA sequence: TGTGCCAGCAGCCGTAACAGGGGGCGCGTACTTAGCACAGATACGCAGTATTTT.

This chain links TRBV12-3 or TRBV12-4 with TRBJ2-7, with D perhaps matching TRBD1 or TRBD2 (5 bases each). The V and J ends lost 8 bases and 3 bases respectively, with 14 bases between them. The CDR3 sequence is 13 residues long. CDR3 residues: CASGFLGGYEQYF. The CDR3 coding sequence is TGTGCCAGCGGATTCCTTGGGGGCTACGAGCAGTACTTC.

The chain is built from TRBV30 and TRBJ1-1; 9 bases match TRBD1. The CDR3 totals 15 residues. Trimming took 2 bases from V and 7 from J; bases not matched to a gene: 11. Germline V gives CDR1 GTSNPN, CDR2 SVGIG (reference sequence). The CDR3, as DNA: TGTGCCTGGAGTTCGGGGACAGGGCCGACAAGTGAAGCTTTCTTT. Its translation is CAWSSGTGPTSEAFF. The complete variable domain, with remaining parts taken from reference TRBV30 and TRBJ1-1, reads SQTIHQWPATLVQPVGSPLSLECTVEGTSNPNLYWYRQAAGRGLQLLFYSVGIGQISSEVPQNLSASRPQDRQFILSSKKLLLSDSGFYLCAWSSGTGPTSEAFFGQGTRLTVV.

The chain joins TRBV24-1 to TRBJ2-2; D possibly matches TRBD1 or TRBD2 (5 bases each). Between the trimmed V and J ends, which lost 0 bases and 1 base, there was a span of 11 bases. CDR3 length: 17 residues. CDR1 and CDR2 from the germline V gene are KGHDR and SFDVKD. CDR3 nucleotide sequence: TGTGCCACCAGTGATTTGCACGGGGCTCTGAACACCGGGGAGCTGTTTTTT. This translates into CATSDLHGALNTGELFF.

This clonotype came up a few times. The chain employs TRBV15 and TRBJ1-5, with a tentative D call TRBD1 (6 bases). V dropped 5 bases and J dropped 6 bases, with 8 bases sitting between them. CDR1 is LNHNV, CDR2 YYDKDF, per germline (reference sequence). This CDR3 contains 12 residues. As DNA, the CDR3 is TGTGCCACCAGCGGAGGGGGTCAGCCCCAGCATTTT. It is translated as CATSGGGQPQHF. Looking up the rest from reference TRBV15 and TRBJ1-5 gives the full variable domain: DAMVIQNPRYQVTQFGKPVTLSCSQTLNHNVMYWYQQKSSQAPKLLFHYYDKDFNNEADTPDNFQSRRPNTSFCFLDIRSPGLGDTAMYLCATSGGGQPQHFGDGTRLSIL.

The DNA for the CDR3 is TGTGCCAGCAGTCAGCGCGGGTTCACTGAAGCTTTCTTT. Encoded protein: CASSQRGFTEAFF. V and J are TRBV12-3 or TRBV12-4 and TRBJ1-1; D unresolved. This CDR3 is 13 amino acids long. Trimming removed 5 bases at V and 4 bases at J, with 11 bases between.

This chain joins TRBV19 and TRBJ1-1, with no clear D. V was pared by 3 bases and J by 1 base, with 6 bases between. The germline V gene has CDR1 LNHDA and CDR2 SQIVND (reference sequence). The CDR3 is 13 residues long. The CDR3: CASSMSGNTEAFF. The DNA for the CDR3 is TGTGCCAGTAGTATGTCAGGGAACACTGAAGCTTTCTTT. Complete variable domain (other parts from reference TRBV19 and TRBJ1-1): DGGITQSPKYLFRKEGQNVTLSCEQNLNHDAMYWYRQDPGQGLRLIYYSQIVNDFQKGDIAEGYSVSREKKESFPLTVTSAQKNPTAFYLCASSMSGNTEAFFGQGTRLTVV.

J is TRBJ2-2 and V is TRBV18; D call uncertain. The V end was cut by 8 bases, the J end by 0 bases, with 7 bases between. The CDR3 sequence is 13 residues long. CDR1 and CDR2 (germline): KGHSH, LQKENI. CDR3 DNA: TGTGCCAGCCCGTCTCCGAACACCGGGGAGCTGTTTTTT. Amino acid sequence: CASPSPNTGELFF.

The chain is built from TRBV7-6 and TRBJ2-5; tentative D call: TRBD1 (6 bases). V lost 7 bases to trimming and J lost 0 bases, with 15 bases between them. The CDR3 totals 15 residues. The germline V gene encodes CDR1 SGHVS and CDR2 FNYEAQ. The CDR3 DNA follows: TGTGCCAGCACCGTTAATCAGGGGTACCAAGAGACCCAGTACTTC. The encoded protein is CASTVNQGYQETQYF.

The chain carries TRBV6-5 and TRBJ1-2; TRBD1 is a possible D gene (6 bases). This CDR3 contains 15 residues. Trimming shortened V by 6 bases and J by 3 bases, and 17 bases separated the two germline ends. Germline V gives CDR1 MNHEY, CDR2 SVGAGI. CDR3 DNA sequence: TGTGCCAGCAGCCCTCGTCAGGGGAAAGACTATGGCTACACCTTC. Its protein product is CASSPRQGKDYGYTF.

V usage is TRBV19 and J usage is TRBJ1-5, with D uncertain. The length of the CDR3 is 16 residues. Trimming removed 2 bases from V and 2 bases from J, with 13 bases in between. The germline V gene has CDR1 LNHDA and CDR2 SQIVND (reference sequence). The CDR3 DNA reads TGTGCCAGTAGTATATGGGCAGGTCGTGGCAATCAGCCCCAGCATTTT. Translating gives CASSIWAGRGNQPQHF.

The sample holds one count of this clonotype. The chain uses TRBV27 and TRBJ2-3, with a tentative D call TRBD2 (6 bases). The CDR3 is 13 residues long. V was pared by 2 bases and J by 6 bases, with 9 bases between. CDR1 is MNHEY and CDR2 is SMNVEV in the germline V gene (reference sequence). CDR3 sequence reads: CASSLREKDTQYF. The DNA of the CDR3 is TGTGCCAGCAGTTTACGGGAGAAGGATACGCAGTATTTT.